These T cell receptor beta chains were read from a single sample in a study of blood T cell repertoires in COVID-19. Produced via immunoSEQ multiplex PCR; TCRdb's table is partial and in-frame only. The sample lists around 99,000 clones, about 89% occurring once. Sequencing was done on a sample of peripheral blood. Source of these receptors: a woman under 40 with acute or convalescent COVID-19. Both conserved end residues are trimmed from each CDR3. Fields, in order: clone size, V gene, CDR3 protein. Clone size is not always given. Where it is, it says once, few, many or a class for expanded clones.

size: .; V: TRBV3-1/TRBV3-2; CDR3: ASSRGASGVNYNEQF
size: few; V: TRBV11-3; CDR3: ASNPTGEILEQY
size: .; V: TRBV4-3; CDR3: ASSQDFGGLAKNIQY
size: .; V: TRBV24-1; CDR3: ATSRGTARSGANVLT
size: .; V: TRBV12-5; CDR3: ASAQGLNTEAF
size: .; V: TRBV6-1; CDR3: ASSEEGQGGQPQH
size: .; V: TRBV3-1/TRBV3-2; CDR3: ASSLTPGTNSREF
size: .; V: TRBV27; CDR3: ASRTGTYTGELF
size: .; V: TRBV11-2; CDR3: ASSLSISGDEQY
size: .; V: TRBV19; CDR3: ASSAGETDTQY
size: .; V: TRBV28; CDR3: ASSLPNYEQY
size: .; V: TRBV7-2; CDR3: ASSFYMGARQETQY
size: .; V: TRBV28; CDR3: ASSSDSSNQPQH
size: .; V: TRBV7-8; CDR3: ASSSSPRKSRNTIY
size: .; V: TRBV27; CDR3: ASRLHRDKVEKLF
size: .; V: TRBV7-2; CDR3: ASSLVGRTQDTQY
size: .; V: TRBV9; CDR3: ASSPSSSRGDGYT